This is a list of T cell receptor beta chains from one sample in a study of cytomegalovirus exposure and HLA in healthy donors. The method was immunoSEQ multiplex PCR; TCRdb's version includes in-frame clones alone and lacks a portion of them. Here the sample spans about 130,000 clones, about 72% being singletons. The sample was PBMCs. The origin of the receptors is a female donor in good health and CMV-seronegative. Each CDR3 is given with its conserved first and last residue. The order of the fields is CDR3 protein, CDR3 DNA, clone size, V gene, J gene, D gene. D genes are given only for firm matches. A clone size is listed for some rows: how often the clone was seen (once, few, many), or a class if it is expanded.

CASSRDGRAAEQYF	TGTGCCAGTAGTAGAGACGGGAGGGCCGCCGAGCAGTACTTC	NA	TRBV19	TRBJ2-7	TRBD2
CASSLTHRDRGYTF	TGCGCCAGCAGCTTGACCCACAGGGATCGTGGCTACACCTTC	NA	TRBV5-1	TRBJ1-2	NA
CASSPGQGTNQPQHF	TGTGCCAGCAGCCCAGGACAGGGTACCAATCAGCCCCAGCATTTT	NA	TRBV9	TRBJ1-5	TRBD1
CASSSLAGGTDTQYF	TGTGCCAGCAGTTCCCTAGCGGGAGGGACAGATACGCAGTATTTT	NA	TRBV28	TRBJ2-3	TRBD2
CASSPSSKNIQYF	TGTGCCAGCAGCCCCTCCTCCAAAAACATTCAGTACTTC	NA	TRBV9	TRBJ2-4	NA
CAWSSEGRAFF	TGTGCCTGGAGTAGTGAGGGAAGAGCTTTCTTT	NA	TRBV30	TRBJ1-1	NA
CASSPSGGLGADTQYF	TGCGCCAGCAGCCCTAGCGGGGGACTAGGGGCAGATACGCAGTATTTT	NA	TRBV4-3	TRBJ2-3	TRBD2
CASSISGTGDIQYF	TGTGCCAGTAGTATCTCCGGGACAGGGGACATTCAGTACTTC	NA	TRBV19	TRBJ2-4	TRBD1
CASSSLGQGSYEQYF	TGTGCCAGCAGTTCCCTCGGACAGGGCTCCTACGAGCAGTACTTC	NA	TRBV27	TRBJ2-7	TRBD1
CASSQDLGGRSGANVLTF	TGTGCCAGCAGCCAAGACCTAGGAGGCCGCTCTGGGGCCAACGTCCTGACTTTC	NA	TRBV14	TRBJ2-6	NA
CASSQDRLAGGPNNEQFF	TGCGCCAGCAGCCAAGATCGCCTAGCGGGAGGGCCGAACAATGAGCAGTTCTTC	few	TRBV4-3	TRBJ2-1	TRBD2
CASSRQPGDGYTF	TGTGCCAGCAGCCGGCAGCCAGGGGATGGCTACACCTTC	NA	TRBV5-4	TRBJ1-2	NA
CASSIKGQASYEQYF	TGTGCCAGTAGTATAAAAGGACAGGCCTCCTACGAGCAGTACTTC	NA	TRBV19	TRBJ2-7	TRBD1
CASSYPDRAPDTQYF	TGTGCCAGCAGTTACCCGGACAGGGCCCCAGATACGCAGTATTTT	NA	TRBV6-6	TRBJ2-3	TRBD1
CASSSAGRNQPQHF	TGTGCCAGCAGTTCCGCGGGACGCAATCAGCCCCAGCATTTT	NA	TRBV27	TRBJ1-5	NA
CASSSADRAGYEQYF	TGTGCCAGCAGTTCGGCTGACAGGGCAGGGTACGAGCAGTACTTC	few	TRBV28	TRBJ2-7	TRBD1
CASSFGRDRGQETQYF	TGTGCCAGCAGTTTTGGCCGGGACAGGGGGCAAGAGACCCAGTACTTC	NA	TRBV27	TRBJ2-5	TRBD1
CASSYSVLKNEQFF	TGTGCCAGCAGTTACTCGGTCCTAAAGAATGAGCAGTTCTTC	NA	TRBV6-5	TRBJ2-1	NA
CASSSPGTPWYEQYF	TGTGCCAGCAGTTCCCCCGGGACACCTTGGTACGAGCAGTACTTC	NA	TRBV28	TRBJ2-7	NA
CASRRTSGDNTGELFF	TGTGCCAGCAGGCGGACTAGCGGGGATAACACCGGGGAGCTGTTTTTT	NA	TRBV7-9	TRBJ2-2	TRBD2
CACGDSINTEAFF	TGTGCCTGCGGGGACAGTATAAACACTGAAGCTTTCTTT	NA	TRBV30	TRBJ1-1	TRBD1
CASSVSGRDTGELFF	TGTGCCAGCAGCGTATCCGGGAGGGACACCGGGGAGCTGTTTTTT	once	TRBV9	TRBJ2-2	TRBD2
CASSLSGLYNEQFF	TGTGCCAGCAGCTTAAGCGGGTTATACAATGAGCAGTTCTTC	NA	TRBV5-6	TRBJ2-1	NA
CASSGTTGLALNTQYF	TGTGCCAGCAGCGGAACGACGGGACTAGCGTTAAATACGCAGTATTTT	NA	TRBV7-2	TRBJ2-3	TRBD2
CASSYWTGGNTEAFF	TGTGCCAGCAGTTACTGGACAGGGGGAAACACTGAAGCTTTCTTT	few	TRBV6-5	TRBJ1-1	TRBD1
CASSLATSYEQYF	TGTGCCAGCAGCTTGGCTACCTCCTACGAGCAGTACTTC	NA	TRBV5-6	TRBJ2-7	NA
CACRAAGTDTQYF	TGTGCCTGCCGCGCGGCAGGCACAGATACGCAGTATTTT	NA	TRBV14	TRBJ2-3	NA
CASSQPTGDYGYTF	TGTGCCAGCAGCCAACCGACAGGGGACTATGGCTACACCTTC	NA	TRBV4-2	TRBJ1-2	TRBD1
CASGIHGLAVDEQYF	TGTGCCAGCGGGATCCACGGACTAGCCGTCGACGAGCAGTACTTC	NA	TRBV28	TRBJ2-7	TRBD2
CASSQDSPSSGSNEQYF	TGTGCCAGCAGCCAAGATAGTCCGTCTAGCGGGAGTAACGAGCAGTACTTC	NA	TRBV4-2	TRBJ2-7	TRBD2
CASSLRTGGNEQFF	TGTGCCAGCAGTTTAAGGACAGGGGGTAATGAGCAGTTCTTC	once	TRBV27	TRBJ2-1	TRBD1
CASSLENLAYEQYF	TGTGCCAGCAGTTTAGAGAACCTGGCCTACGAGCAGTACTTC	NA	TRBV28	TRBJ2-7	NA
CASSYDYQGATEAFF	TGTGCCAGCAGTTACGACTATCAGGGGGCCACTGAAGCTTTCTTT	NA	TRBV6-5	TRBJ1-1	TRBD1
CASRRQPNTEAFF	TGTGCCAGCAGGCGGCAGCCCAACACTGAAGCTTTCTTT	NA	TRBV6-5	TRBJ1-1	NA
CSVESTTEETQYF	TGCAGCGTTGAATCCACGACAGAAGAGACCCAGTACTTC	NA	TRBV29-1	TRBJ2-5	NA
CATSTARGLDTQYF	TGTGCCACCTCCACAGCTAGGGGGCTAGATACGCAGTATTTT	NA	TRBV18	TRBJ2-3	TRBD1
CASSSVSGTDTQYF	TGCGCCAGCAGCTCTGTGTCAGGCACAGATACGCAGTATTTT	few	TRBV5-1	TRBJ2-3	NA
CASSQVMGNYGYTF	TGCGCCAGCAGCCAAGTTATGGGCAACTATGGCTACACCTTC	NA	TRBV4-3	TRBJ1-2	NA
CASSRETFYNEQFF	TGTGCCAGCAGTAGAGAGACTTTTTACAATGAGCAGTTCTTC	NA	TRBV2	TRBJ2-1	NA
CASSIGPGNTEAFF	TGTGCCAGTAGTATCGGTCCGGGGAACACTGAAGCTTTCTTT	NA	TRBV19	TRBJ1-1	NA
CASSQERISYEQYF	TGTGCCAGCAGCCAAGAGCGGATCTCCTACGAGCAGTACTTC	NA	TRBV4-2	TRBJ2-7	NA
CASSPGGARGEQYF	TGTGCCAGCAGCCCCGGGGGGGCCCGGGGCGAGCAGTACTTC	NA	TRBV7-3	TRBJ2-7	TRBD2
CASHTRGINTGELFF	TGTGCCAGCCACACTAGGGGGATCAACACCGGGGAGCTGTTTTTT	NA	TRBV6-6	TRBJ2-2	NA
CASSAQGQGTTQYF	TGTGCCAGCAGCGCCCAGGGACAGGGGACGACGCAGTATTTT	few	TRBV9	TRBJ2-3	TRBD1
CASSLQGADEKLFF	TGCGCCAGCAGCCTACAGGGGGCCGATGAAAAACTGTTTTTT	NA	TRBV5-1	TRBJ1-4	TRBD1
CAISAMSSSELYGYTF	TGTGCCATCAGTGCCATGTCCTCCAGCGAGCTCTATGGCTACACCTTC	once	TRBV10-3	TRBJ1-2	NA
CASSYRVNTEAFF	TGTGCCAGCAGTTATCGGGTTAACACTGAAGCTTTCTTT	NA	TRBV6-5	TRBJ1-1	NA
CATEAGGLINEQFF	TGTGCCACCGAAGCGGGAGGTTTAATCAATGAGCAGTTCTTC	NA	TRBV19	TRBJ2-1	TRBD2
CASSVGGVSTDTQYF	TGTGCCAGCAGCGTAGGAGGAGTGAGCACAGATACGCAGTATTTT	once	TRBV9	TRBJ2-3	NA